This entry lists 26 T cell receptor beta chains sequenced from one sample in a study of technical replicates of blood from several donors. Sequencing used immunoSEQ multiplex PCR; TCRdb keeps in-frame clones, though not all of them. The sample holds around 69,000 clones, 88% seen once. The sample comprised PBMCs. The receptor set was obtained from a human donor in good health. Some clones in this sample may be carry-over from other donors' samples.

The sample holds one count of this clone. The gene calls are TRBV7-2 and TRBJ2-5; D is possibly TRBD2 (5 bases). The V gene lost 7 bases and the J gene lost 2 bases, with 17 bases spanning the gap. CDR1 and CDR2 from the germline V gene are SGHTA and FQGNSA. The CDR3 spans 15 residues. CDR3 sequence: CASTSIYGLQETQYF. Here the CDR3 DNA reads TGTGCCAGCACCTCTATCTACGGACTGCAAGAGACCCAGTACTTC. The full variable domain, with the rest looked up from reference TRBV7-2 and TRBJ2-5, is GAGVSQSPSNKVTEKGKDVELRCDPISGHTALYWYRQSLGQGLEFLIYFQGNSAPDKSGLPSDRFSAERTGGSVSTLTIQRTQQEDSAVYLCASTSIYGLQETQYFGPGTRLLVL.

In DNA form, the CDR3 reads TGCAGCGCAATCAGGGGGCGGGGGTTGAGCACAGATACGCAGTATTTT. It encodes CSAIRGRGLSTDTQYF. The chain joins TRBV29-1 to TRBJ2-3; perhaps TRBD1 as D (8 bases). Germline CDR1 and CDR2: SQVTM and ANQGSEA. The CDR3 has 16 amino acids. The V and J ends lost 7 bases and 0 bases respectively, with 20 bases between them.

CDR3 residues: CSVEIGVRGYTF. The CDR3 nucleotides read TGCAGCGTTGAGATCGGGGTACGAGGCTACACCTTC. The rearrangement joins TRBV29-1 to TRBJ1-2; no firm D call. Germline V lookup: CDR1 SQVTM, CDR2 ANQGSEA. There are 12 residues in the CDR3. Trimming removed 3 bases at V and 8 bases at J, with 13 bases between.

The V and J genes are TRBV19 and TRBJ1-5, with D perhaps matching TRBD1 (6 bases). The ends were cut back, 5 bases at V and 6 bases at J, with 14 bases in the middle. The CDR3 sequence is 14 residues long. Germline CDR1 reads LNHDA; CDR2 reads SQIVND (reference sequence). The CDR3 bases are TGTGCCAGTAGTTCCAGGGGCGGGGGTCAGCCCCAGCATTTT. Protein product: CASSSRGGGQPQHF.

This clone was seen once. The chain combines TRBV29-1 with TRBJ2-5; tentatively, D is TRBD2 (6 bases). The V gene's germline CDR1 is SQVTM and CDR2 ANQGSEA. The CDR3 is 11 residues long. V dropped 3 bases and J dropped 6 bases, with 8 bases sitting between them. In DNA, the CDR3 is TGCAGCGTTGAGGAGGGAAAGACCCAGTACTTC. This translates into CSVEEGKTQYF.

This clone was observed once. This chain joins TRBV4-1 and TRBJ2-3, with D unresolved. V lost 4 bases and J lost 0, with 11 bases in between. The germline CDR1 and CDR2 sequences are MGHRA and YSYEKL. The CDR3 totals 15 residues. The CDR3 loop is CASSRLPTSTDTQYF. DNA of the CDR3: TGCGCCAGCAGCCGACTCCCGACTAGCACAGATACGCAGTATTTT.

The chain couples TRBV6-5 to TRBJ2-1, with 9 bases fitting TRBD1. V was clipped by 6 bases and J by 4 bases; unmatched bases: 4. In germline, CDR1 is MNHEY, CDR2 SVGAGI. The CDR3 consists of 14 residues. This chain's CDR3 is CASSPGTGYNEQFF. The CDR3 region has the DNA TGTGCCAGCAGCCCCGGGACAGGGTACAATGAGCAGTTCTTC.

The CDR3 DNA reads TGTGCCAGCAGCTTGCACCGGGACTTCGCCTACGAGCAGTACTTC. Translating it yields CASSLHRDFAYEQYF. This chain joins TRBV11-1 and TRBJ2-7; D may be TRBD2 (6 bases). CDR1 is SGHAT and CDR2 is FQDESV in the germline V gene (reference sequence). The V and J ends lost 3 bases and 2 bases respectively, with 14 bases between them. The CDR3 covers 15 residues.

The rearrangement links TRBV19 to TRBJ1-2; no firm D call. Germline V lookup: CDR1 LNHDA, CDR2 SQIVND (reference sequence). The CDR3 loop spans 14 amino acids. Trimming took 2 bases from V and 3 from J, leaving 10 bases between them. The CDR3 here is CASSISRDDYGYTF. CDR3 bases: TGTGCCAGTAGTATAAGCCGGGATGACTATGGCTACACCTTC.

CDR3 coding DNA: TGCGCCAGCAGCCAGCCCCGGGACAGCCGCAACACTGAAGCTTTCTTT. This codes for CASSQPRDSRNTEAFF. This sequence joins TRBV4-1 and TRBJ1-1; 7 bases are a match to TRBD1. The germline CDR1 and CDR2 sequences are MGHRA and YSYEKL. J gave up 2 bases and V 3 bases, and 9 bases lay outside the gene matches. The CDR3 contains 16 residues.

The chain links TRBV6-5 to TRBJ2-7; 7 nucleotides line up with TRBD1. The trim removed 2 bases at V and 3 bases at J, leaving 7 bases unmatched. This CDR3 contains 15 residues. Per the germline V gene, CDR1 is MNHEY and CDR2 is SVGAGI. The CDR3: CASSYGSGGIYEQYF. CDR3 DNA sequence: TGTGCCAGCAGTTACGGCTCAGGGGGAATCTACGAGCAGTACTTC.

The chain combines TRBV9 with TRBJ2-7; no clear D gene. This CDR3 spans 13 amino acids. The germline V gene has CDR1 SGDLS and CDR2 YYNGEE. Trimming cost V 3 bases and J 4 bases, with 11 bases left between them. The DNA of the CDR3 is TGTGCCAGCAGCGAGAGCGACGGGTACGAGCAGTACTTC. Translated: CASSESDGYEQYF.

The chain links TRBV7-2 to TRBJ1-2; the D gene is possibly TRBD1 (5 bases). The CDR3 totals 13 residues. The V and J ends lost 3 bases and 4 bases respectively, with 9 bases between them. Germline assignment: CDR1 SGHTA and CDR2 FQGNSA. The CDR3: CASSLGGTYGYTF. In DNA form, the CDR3 reads TGTGCCAGCAGCTTGGGGGGTACCTATGGCTACACCTTC.

The J gene is TRBJ2-7, the V gene TRBV5-5; D might be TRBD2 (5 bases). The germline V and J ends were trimmed by 4 bases and 0 bases, with 17 bases remaining between them. CDR1 is SGHKS, CDR2 YYEKEE, per germline (reference sequence). The CDR3 contains 16 residues. CDR3 DNA: TGTGCCAGCAGCGTAGGATGGACTGGAAACTCCTACGAGCAGTACTTC. This gives the protein CASSVGWTGNSYEQYF.

The rearrangement links TRBV29-1 to TRBJ1-1; a weak D match, TRBD1 (6 bases). The CDR3 sequence is 12 residues long. Germline V gives CDR1 SQVTM, CDR2 ANQGSEA. Trimming pared 7 bases from V and 1 base from J, leaving 10 bases between. This CDR3 is CSGGTPNTEAFF. The CDR3 coding sequence is TGCAGCGGGGGGACACCGAACACTGAAGCTTTCTTT.

The chain combines TRBV2 with TRBJ1-1; D gene uncertain. This CDR3 has 13 amino acids. Germline CDR1 SNHLY, CDR2 FYNNEI. Deletions cut 8 bases from V and 1 base from J, with 11 bases between. CDR3 bases: TGTGCCAGCCGGGAGGGCGGGAACACTGAAGCTTTCTTT. It is translated as CASREGGNTEAFF.

The rearrangement joins TRBV10-2 to TRBJ1-1; no firm D call. CDR1 is WSHSY and CDR2 is SAAADI in the germline V gene. V dropped 0 bases and J dropped 5 bases, with 7 bases sitting between them. The CDR3 has 13 amino acids. The CDR3 is CASSESFGTEAFF. The CDR3 nucleotides read TGCGCCAGCAGTGAGTCGTTCGGGACTGAAGCTTTCTTT.

The chain employs TRBV19 and TRBJ1-1; possible D gene TRBD1, 6 bases. Trimming took off 7 bases at V and 1 base at J, with 13 bases between the two ends. CDR3 size: 14 residues. The germline gives CDR1 LNHDA, CDR2 SQIVND (reference sequence). CDR3 loop: CASIWEGENTEAFF. The CDR3 DNA reads TGTGCCAGTATATGGGAGGGGGAGAACACTGAAGCTTTCTTT.

This rearrangement joins TRBV5-4 to TRBJ2-1, with 7 bases that match TRBD1. V gave up 4 bases and J gave up 12 bases; unmatched junction bases: 16. The CDR3 extends over 15 amino acids. Germline values: CDR1 SGHNT, CDR2 YYREEE (reference sequence). CDR3 region: CASSQDRSTTRTQFF. Written as DNA, the CDR3 is TGTGCCAGCAGCCAGGACAGGAGCACTACGAGGACGCAGTTCTTC.

This chain uses TRBV7-9 with TRBJ1-1; no firm D call. The CDR3 runs 12 residues. Germline loops: CDR1 SEHNR, CDR2 FQNEAQ (reference sequence). With 10 bases removed from V and 4 bases from J, the gap between germline ends came to 13 bases. The CDR3 sequence: CATAWAGTEAFF. The CDR3 bases are TGTGCCACCGCGTGGGCGGGCACTGAAGCTTTCTTT.

The V call is TRBV19, the J call TRBJ2-1, with 8 bases aligning to TRBD2. V lost 3 bases and J lost 2; bases outside the gene matches: 3. Germline loops: CDR1 LNHDA, CDR2 SQIVND (reference sequence). CDR3 length: 15 residues. This CDR3 is CASSIKRGPYNEQFF. The CDR3, as DNA: TGTGCCAGTAGTATTAAGCGGGGGCCCTACAATGAGCAGTTCTTC. Together with reference TRBV19 and TRBJ2-1, the CDR3 gives the full variable domain: DGGITQSPKYLFRKEGQNVTLSCEQNLNHDAMYWYRQDPGQGLRLIYYSQIVNDFQKGDIAEGYSVSREKKESFPLTVTSAQKNPTAFYLCASSIKRGPYNEQFFGPGTRLTVL.

The CDR3 region is CASSYGPGLMNTEAFF. CDR3 in DNA: TGTGCCAGCAGCTACGGTCCAGGACTCATGAACACTGAAGCTTTCTTT. The gene calls are TRBV5-4 and TRBJ1-1; unclear D gene. Germline assignment: CDR1 SGHNT and CDR2 YYREEE (reference sequence). This CDR3 region has 16 residues. The V and J ends lost 3 bases and 0 bases respectively, with 15 bases between them. Full variable domain (outside the CDR3, taken from reference TRBV5-4 and TRBJ1-1): ETGVTQSPTHLIKTRGQQVTLRCSSQSGHNTVSWYQQALGQGPQFIFQYYREEENGRGNFPPRFSGLQFPNYSSELNVNALELDDSALYLCASSYGPGLMNTEAFFGQGTRLTVV.

This chain joins TRBV4-3 and TRBJ2-1; tentatively, D is TRBD2 (5 bases). Trimming removed 0 bases at V and 6 bases at J, with 18 bases between. CDR1 and CDR2 from the germline V gene are LGHNA and YSLEER. The CDR3 covers 17 residues. CDR3 residues: CASSQDLGGLRSNEQFF. The CDR3 coding sequence is TGCGCCAGCAGCCAAGATCTTGGAGGCCTACGGTCCAATGAGCAGTTCTTC.

This sequence joins TRBV5-6 and TRBJ2-5; no clear D. This CDR3 contains 14 residues. Trimming removed 0 bases from V and 5 bases from J, with 11 bases in between. Germline V gene lookup returns CDR1 SGHDT and CDR2 YYEEEE. This CDR3 reads CASSLESFLETQYF. The CDR3, as DNA: TGTGCCAGCAGCTTGGAATCCTTCTTGGAGACCCAGTACTTC.

The rearrangement links TRBV5-1 to TRBJ2-5, with 7 bases aligning to TRBD2. Germline V gives CDR1 SGHRS, CDR2 YFSETQ. V shed 0 bases, J shed 4 bases, and the junction held 3 bases outside the gene matches. This CDR3 comprises 14 residues. CDR3 sequence: CASSLVAGSETQYF. The CDR3 coding sequence is TGCGCCAGCAGCTTGGTAGCGGGCTCAGAGACCCAGTACTTC.

CDR3 sequence: CASSRPGQGGEQYF. As DNA, the CDR3 is TGCGCCAGCAGCCGACCGGGACAGGGGGGCGAGCAGTACTTC. This chain connects TRBV4-1 to TRBJ2-7; 11 nucleotides agree with TRBD1. V lost 4 bases, J lost 6 bases, and 5 bases stayed unmatched. CDR3 length: 14 residues. Germline assignment: CDR1 MGHRA and CDR2 YSYEKL.